This TCR beta chain is from a study of T cell changes during pregnancy in multiple sclerosis. From germline, CDR1 is SNHLY and CDR2 FYNNEI. V lost 6 bases, J lost 2 bases, and 16 bases lay in between. CDR3 size: 15 residues. Method: immunoSEQ multiplex PCR; TCRdb's copy keeps in-frame clones and lacks some. The sample has around 45,000 clones; 90% are singletons. This chain uses TRBV2 with TRBJ2-5; possible D gene TRBD2, 6 bases. The specimen was CD4+ T cells from peripheral blood mononuclear cells, collected before pregnancy. This clonotype was sampled from a female donor with multiple sclerosis, enrolled in a pregnancy study. In DNA, the CDR3 is TGTGCCAGCAGGAGGGAGGTAGCGGTACAAGAGACCCAGTACTTC. This codes for CASRREVAVQETQYF.